The 32 T cell receptor beta chains below all came from one sample that was sequenced in a study of cytomegalovirus exposure and HLA in healthy donors. The PCR employed 60 Vbeta primers together with 13 Jbeta primers. The method was immunoSEQ multiplex PCR; TCRdb's version includes in-frame clones alone and lacks a portion of them. Among fewer than 150,000 clones listed, approximately 79% were seen once. Sequencing was carried out using PBMCs. All receptors derive from a man in his forties in good health and CMV-seropositive.

The chain combines TRBV6-1 with TRBJ1-5; 8 positions match TRBD1. Trimming removed 7 bases from V and 4 bases from J; junction bases left unmatched: 3. The CDR3 is 13 amino acids. The V gene's germline CDR1 is MNHNS and CDR2 SASEGT. CDR3 sequence (DNA): TGTGCCAGCATGGACAGGGTTAATCAGCCCCAGCATTTT. This codes for CASMDRVNQPQHF.

The V gene is TRBV7-9, the J gene TRBJ1-6, with D uncertain. V shed 4 bases and J shed 1 base, with 11 bases lying between them. CDR3 length: 16 residues. Germline CDR1 is SEHNR and CDR2 is FQNEAQ (reference sequence). The CDR3 nucleotides are TGTGCCAGCAGCTATAGGTCCGGGTCCTATAATTCACCCCTCCACTTT. Encoded protein: CASSYRSGSYNSPLHF.

This chain links TRBV10-3 with TRBJ2-1; 11 bases are a match to TRBD2. CDR1 is ENHRY, CDR2 SYGVKD, per germline. With V trimmed by 6 bases and J by 8 bases, 12 bases remained unmatched. The CDR3 runs to 16 residues. CDR3 DNA: TGTGCCATCAGGAGGGGCGTAGCGGGAGGGGGCGATGAGCAGTTCTTC. Its translation is CAIRRGVAGGGDEQFF.

The chain links TRBV19 to TRBJ1-5; D gene ambiguous. V lost 4 bases and J 6 bases, leaving 16 bases between the germline ends. The CDR3 loop spans 15 amino acids. CDR1 LNHDA and CDR2 SQIVND come from the germline V gene (reference sequence). The CDR3 nucleotides are TGTGCCAGTAGTACAGACCGGGAAGGGATTCAGCCCCAGCATTTT. Residues: CASSTDREGIQPQHF.

The chain couples TRBV5-1 to TRBJ2-3; D ambiguous. Germline V gives CDR1 SGHRS, CDR2 YFSETQ. Trimming pared 2 bases from V and 4 bases from J, leaving 11 bases between. The CDR3 consists of 14 residues. Here the CDR3 DNA reads TGCGCCAGCAGCTTTACAGACCCCTCAGATACGCAGTATTTT. It encodes CASSFTDPSDTQYF.

This clone occurred once. V usage is TRBV2 and J usage is TRBJ2-7; D is uncertain. Trimming removed 3 bases from V and 6 bases from J, with 3 bases in between. The CDR3 is made up of 10 amino acids. Germline CDR1 reads SNHLY; CDR2 reads FYNNEI. CDR3 in amino acids: CASSESEQYF. The CDR3 DNA sequence: TGTGCCAGCAGTGAGAGCGAGCAGTACTTC.

V gene TRBV5-1 combines with J gene TRBJ1-2; D unclear. Trimming removed 2 bases from V and 7 bases from J, with 12 bases in between. The length of the CDR3 is 13 residues. The V gene's germline CDR1 is SGHRS and CDR2 YFSETQ. CDR3 in DNA: TGCGCCAGCAGCTTAGAGGGAGCGGCTGGCTACACCTTC. It translates to CASSLEGAAGYTF.

This chain connects TRBV5-1 to TRBJ1-6; possible D gene TRBD1, 6 bases. Trimming cost V 1 base and J 6 bases, with 17 bases left between them. The CDR3 runs 17 residues. Germline CDR1 is SGHRS and CDR2 is YFSETQ. This CDR3 reads CASSLKGHPLINSPLHF. The CDR3 DNA sequence: TGCGCCAGCAGCTTGAAGGGACACCCGCTAATTAATTCACCCCTCCACTTT.

The chain carries TRBV12-5 and TRBJ2-3; possibly TRBD1 for D (5 bases). The V end was cut by 5 bases, the J end by 1 base, with 10 bases between. This CDR3 region has 14 residues. The germline V gene has CDR1 LGHNT and CDR2 FRNRAP. Here the CDR3 DNA reads TGTGCTAGTGGTCCCCCGACAGGCACAGATACGCAGTATTTT. Translated: CASGPPTGTDTQYF.

The V and J genes are TRBV6-5 and TRBJ2-1; a weak D match, TRBD2 (6 bases). The CDR3 has 14 amino acids. Looked up from germline, CDR1 is MNHEY and CDR2 is SVGAGI. V was pared by 5 bases and J by 8 bases, with 16 bases between. For the CDR3, the DNA is TGTGCCAGCAGTCGTCAGACTAGGATCGATGAGCAGTTCTTC. The encoded protein is CASSRQTRIDEQFF.

V gene TRBV5-1 combines with J gene TRBJ2-5; no definite D call. CDR3 size: 14 residues. The germline gives CDR1 SGHRS, CDR2 YFSETQ. Trimming removed 2 bases at V and 5 bases at J, with 13 bases between. The chain's CDR3 is CASSFEFSRETQYF. CDR3 DNA sequence: TGCGCCAGCAGCTTTGAGTTCTCCCGGGAGACCCAGTACTTC.

V and J are TRBV7-9 and TRBJ2-1; possibly TRBD1 for D (7 bases). This CDR3 has 13 residues. The ends were cut back, 5 bases at V and 9 bases at J, with 14 bases in the middle. Germline CDR1 and CDR2: SEHNR and FQNEAQ (reference sequence). In nucleotides, the CDR3 is TGTGCCAGCAGCCAGGGGGGCAGGACTGAGCAGTTCTTC. Translated: CASSQGGRTEQFF. The complete variable domain, with remaining parts taken from reference TRBV7-9 and TRBJ2-1, reads DTGVSQNPRHKITKRGQNVTFRCDPISEHNRLYWYRQTLGQGPEFLTYFQNEAQLEKSRLLSDRFSAERPKGSFSTLEIQRTEQGDSAMYLCASSQGGRTEQFFGPGTRLTVL.

J is TRBJ2-5 and V is TRBV9, with 10 bases that match TRBD2. There are 15 residues in the CDR3. CDR1 SGDLS and CDR2 YYNGEE come from the germline V gene. The ends lost 4 bases at V and 5 bases at J; junction bases unmatched: 8. The CDR3 DNA reads TGTGCCAGCAGCCCGCCCGGGACTAGCGTGGAGACCCAGTACTTC. Its protein product is CASSPPGTSVETQYF.

A remark on this clone: Germline and junction disagree at one end, which may indicate a read error. V and J are TRBV4-1 and TRBJ1-2; 9 bases fit TRBD1. Germline V gene sequence: CDR1 MGHRA, CDR2 YSYEKL. This CDR3 is 16 amino acids long. The CDR3 DNA is TGTGCCAGCAGCCATGGGGGGACAGGGCGGAACTATGGCTACACCTTC. Residues: CASSHGGTGRNYGYTF.

This clone was seen a handful of times. The V and J genes are TRBV7-3 and TRBJ2-1, with 14 positions matching TRBD2. The V and J ends lost 5 bases and 6 bases, in that order; junction bases with no gene match: 6. The CDR3 sequence is 16 residues long. The V gene's germline CDR1 is SGHTA and CDR2 FQGTGA. The CDR3 is CASSLGTSGSINEQFF. The CDR3 nucleotides read TGTGCCAGCAGCCTAGGGACTAGCGGGAGTATCAATGAGCAGTTCTTC.

The V and J genes are TRBV6-1 and TRBJ1-2, with D hard to call. From germline, CDR1 is MNHNS and CDR2 SASEGT. V lost 2 bases to trimming and J lost 4 bases, with 14 bases between them. This CDR3 is 15 amino acids long. CDR3: CASSERSEAAYGYTF. The CDR3 DNA is TGTGCCAGCAGTGAAAGGTCCGAAGCGGCCTATGGCTACACCTTC.

The genes are TRBV18 and TRBJ2-2; D possibly corresponds to TRBD2 (6 bases). The CDR3 runs to 15 residues. V lost 8 bases, J lost 0 bases, and 13 bases lay in between. Germline CDR1 and CDR2: KGHSH and LQKENI. CDR3 DNA sequence: TGTGCCAGCCCGGCGGCGGGAACGAACACCGGGGAGCTGTTTTTT. Amino acid sequence: CASPAAGTNTGELFF.

The CDR3 here is CASSARDRVYQPQHF. In DNA form, the CDR3 reads TGTGCCAGCAGCGCCCGGGACAGGGTTTATCAGCCCCAGCATTTT. V usage is TRBV5-6 and J usage is TRBJ1-5; TRBD1 aligns across 9 bases. The CDR3 is 15 amino acids. Trimming removed 4 bases from V and 5 bases from J; junction bases left unmatched: 7. Germline-derived CDR1 and CDR2 are SGHDT and YYEEEE.

This clone was seen just once. The V gene is TRBV6-5, the J gene TRBJ2-5; 9 positions agree with TRBD2. V shed 6 bases and J 5 bases; nucleotides not matched to a gene: 10. Looked up from germline, CDR1 is MNHEY and CDR2 is SVGAGI. The CDR3 runs to 15 residues. CDR3 amino acids: CASRRSGRTGETQYF. In DNA, the CDR3 is TGTGCCAGCAGGCGTAGCGGGAGAACGGGGGAGACCCAGTACTTC.

The V call is TRBV5-1, the J call TRBJ1-1; the D gene is possibly TRBD1 (5 bases). This CDR3 is 16 amino acids long. CDR1 SGHRS and CDR2 YFSETQ come from the germline V gene. Between the trimmed V and J ends, which lost 0 bases and 3 bases, there was a span of 15 bases. CDR3 region: CASSLEGVSEYTEAFF. CDR3 sequence (DNA): TGCGCCAGCAGCTTGGAAGGGGTAAGCGAGTACACTGAAGCTTTCTTT.

CDR3 in amino acids: CASSYEGRGLNEQYF. CDR3 DNA: TGTGCCAGCAGTTACGAGGGCAGGGGATTGAACGAGCAGTACTTC. V is TRBV6-5 and J is TRBJ2-7; TRBD1 is a possible D gene (6 bases). V lost 2 bases and J 5 bases, leaving 16 bases between the germline ends. Per the germline V gene, CDR1 is MNHEY and CDR2 is SVGAGI. This CDR3 has 15 amino acids.

V usage is TRBV19 and J usage is TRBJ2-1; 9 bases are a match to TRBD2. The CDR3 contains 16 residues. Germline V gives CDR1 LNHDA, CDR2 SQIVND (reference sequence). V shed 6 bases, J shed 2 bases, and the junction held 8 bases outside the gene matches. The CDR3 DNA sequence: TGTGCCAGTAGCGGTCAGACTAGCGGAACCTACAATGAGCAGTTCTTC. Residues: CASSGQTSGTYNEQFF.

As concerns this clone: The identical CDR3 is also encoded by other nucleotide sequences in the sample. CDR3 DNA sequence: TGTGCCAGCAAAGGACAGAACAATCAGCCCCAGCATTTT. Amino acid sequence: CASKGQNNQPQHF. The rearrangement links TRBV2 to TRBJ1-5; TRBD1 is a possible D gene (6 bases). V lost 7 bases to trimming and J lost 3 bases, with 10 bases between them. This CDR3 comprises 13 residues. CDR1 is SNHLY, CDR2 FYNNEI, per germline. Together with reference TRBV2 and TRBJ1-5, the CDR3 gives the full variable domain: EPEVTQTPSHQVTQMGQEVILRCVPISNHLYFYWYRQILGQKVEFLVSFYNNEISEKSEIFDDQFSVERPDGSNFTLKIRSTKLEDSAMYFCASKGQNNQPQHFGDGTRLSIL.

This clone was detected only a few times. This rearrangement joins TRBV2 to TRBJ1-1, with D hard to call. Between the trimmed V and J ends, which lost 7 bases and 1 base, there was a span of 10 bases. The CDR3 has 13 residues. Germline CDR1 SNHLY, CDR2 FYNNEI. CDR3 bases: TGTGCCAGCACCCTCGGGGAGAACACTGAAGCTTTCTTT. It translates to CASTLGENTEAFF.

J is TRBJ1-1 and V is TRBV5-1; a weak D match, TRBD1 (5 bases). V was cut by 6 bases and J by 5 bases, with 17 bases left in between. Germline V gene lookup returns CDR1 SGHRS and CDR2 YFSETQ. This CDR3 spans 14 amino acids. CDR3 residues: CASTPQGSTTEAFF. CDR3 nucleotide sequence: TGCGCCAGCACCCCCCAGGGATCGACGACTGAAGCTTTCTTT.

The CDR3 reads CASSTDSGGQETQYF. The CDR3, as DNA: TGTGCCAGCAGCACGGACTCCGGGGGGCAAGAGACCCAGTACTTC. The V call is TRBV5-4, the J call TRBJ2-5, with 7 bases that match TRBD2. In germline, CDR1 is SGHNT, CDR2 YYREEE (reference sequence). Trimming took 4 bases from V and 2 from J; bases not matched to a gene: 8. The CDR3 consists of 15 residues.

The chain uses TRBV28 and TRBJ1-3, with D perhaps matching TRBD1 (6 bases). Per the germline V gene, CDR1 is MDHEN and CDR2 is SYDVKM. CDR3 length equals 15 residues. Trimming removed 2 bases from V and 6 bases from J, with 14 bases in between. The CDR3 is CASSLRPDRANTIYF. In DNA, the CDR3 is TGTGCCAGCAGTTTAAGACCGGACAGAGCAAACACCATATATTTT. The variable domain in full, completed from reference TRBV28 and TRBJ1-3, reads DVKVTQSSRYLVKRTGEKVFLECVQDMDHENMFWYRQDPGLGLRLIYFSYDVKMKEKGDIPEGYSVSREKKERFSLILESASTNQTSMYLCASSLRPDRANTIYFGEGSWLTVV.

Comment on this clone: The junction departs from the called germline gene at one end, perhaps through a read error. The DNA of the CDR3 is TGTGCCAGCAGTTTAGGACAGTACGAGCAGTACTTC. This translates into CASSLGQYEQYF. This chain uses TRBV11-2 with TRBJ2-7, with D maybe TRBD1 (6 bases). CDR3 length equals 12 residues. Per germline, CDR1 SGHAT and CDR2 FQNNGV.

The chain links TRBV5-1 to TRBJ2-7; D ambiguous. The germline CDR1 and CDR2 sequences are SGHRS and YFSETQ. The length of the CDR3 is 14 residues. V lost 4 bases and J lost 7, with 18 bases in between. The CDR3 spells CASSPSTSAEEQYF. For the CDR3, the DNA is TGCGCCAGCAGCCCGTCGACTTCGGCAGAGGAGCAGTACTTC. Drawing the rest from reference TRBV5-1 and TRBJ2-7, the complete variable domain is KAGVTQTPRYLIKTRGQQVTLSCSPISGHRSVSWYQQTPGQGLQFLFEYFSETQRNKGNFPGRFSGRQFSNSRSEMNVSTLELGDSALYLCASSPSTSAEEQYFGPGTRLTVT.

This chain connects TRBV6-6 to TRBJ1-1; D gene unclear. This CDR3 has 12 amino acids. Trimming removed 4 bases at V and 1 base at J, with 4 bases between. Germline CDR1 and CDR2: MNHNY and SVGAGI (reference sequence). CDR3 coding DNA: TGTGCCAGCAGTTCCTGGAACACTGAAGCTTTCTTT. It specifies CASSSWNTEAFF.

Details on this clone: Other DNA sequences in this specimen translate into the identical CDR3. The J gene is TRBJ2-5, the V gene TRBV9; D gene uncertain. Germline CDR1 and CDR2: SGDLS and YYNGEE. The CDR3 totals 12 residues. The V gene lost 3 bases and the J gene lost 5 bases, with 8 bases spanning the gap. The CDR3 DNA reads TGTGCCAGCAGCGCGTCGCAGGAGACCCAGTACTTC. This sequence encodes CASSASQETQYF. The full variable domain, completed using reference TRBV9 and TRBJ2-5, is DSGVTQTPKHLITATGQRVTLRCSPRSGDLSVYWYQQSLDQGLQFLIQYYNGEERAKGNILERFSAQQFPDLHSELNLSSLELGDSALYFCASSASQETQYFGPGTRLLVL.

The rearrangement joins TRBV4-2 to TRBJ1-4, with D perhaps matching TRBD1 (6 bases). Germline V gives CDR1 LGHNA, CDR2 YNFKEQ. CDR3 length equals 16 residues. The V gene lost 4 bases and the J gene lost 7 bases, with 19 bases spanning the gap. The CDR3 reads CASSPEGGAVGEKLFF. The CDR3 nucleotides are TGTGCCAGCAGCCCGGAGGGGGGGGCAGTAGGTGAAAAACTGTTTTTT.